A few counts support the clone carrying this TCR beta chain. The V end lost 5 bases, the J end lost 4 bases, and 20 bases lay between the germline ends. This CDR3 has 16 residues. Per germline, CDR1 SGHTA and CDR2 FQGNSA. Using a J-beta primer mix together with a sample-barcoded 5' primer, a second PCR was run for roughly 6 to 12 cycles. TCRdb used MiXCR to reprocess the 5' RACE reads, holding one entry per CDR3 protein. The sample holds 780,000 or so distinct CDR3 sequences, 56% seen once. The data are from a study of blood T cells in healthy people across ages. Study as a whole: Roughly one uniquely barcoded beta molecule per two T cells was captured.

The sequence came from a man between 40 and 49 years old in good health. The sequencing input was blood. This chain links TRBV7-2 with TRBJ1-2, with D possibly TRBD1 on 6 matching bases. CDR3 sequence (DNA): TGTGCCAGCAGCCCTCGGGAGATTCGGACAGCCTATGGCTACACCTTC. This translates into CASSPREIRTAYGYTF.